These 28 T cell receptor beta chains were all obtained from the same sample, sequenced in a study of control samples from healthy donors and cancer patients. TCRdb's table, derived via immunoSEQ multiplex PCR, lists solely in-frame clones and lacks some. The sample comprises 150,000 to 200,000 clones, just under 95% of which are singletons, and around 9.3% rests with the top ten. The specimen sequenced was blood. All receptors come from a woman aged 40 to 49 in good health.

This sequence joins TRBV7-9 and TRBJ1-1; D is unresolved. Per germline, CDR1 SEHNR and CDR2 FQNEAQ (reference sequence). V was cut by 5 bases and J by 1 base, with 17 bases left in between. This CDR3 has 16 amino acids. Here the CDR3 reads CASSPPEVGWNTEAFF. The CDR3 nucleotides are TGTGCCAGCAGCCCCCCCGAGGTTGGTTGGAACACTGAAGCTTTCTTT. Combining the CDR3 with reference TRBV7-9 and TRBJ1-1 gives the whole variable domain DTGVSQNPRHKITKRGQNVTFRCDPISEHNRLYWYRQTLGQGPEFLTYFQNEAQLEKSRLLSDRFSAERPKGSFSTLEIQRTEQGDSAMYLCASSPPEVGWNTEAFFGQGTRLTVV.

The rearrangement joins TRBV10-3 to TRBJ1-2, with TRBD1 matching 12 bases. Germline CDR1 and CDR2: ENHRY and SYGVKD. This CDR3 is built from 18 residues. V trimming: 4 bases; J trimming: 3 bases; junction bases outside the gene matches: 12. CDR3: CAISGAGTGGVGYYGYTF. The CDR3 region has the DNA TGTGCCATCAGTGGGGCCGGGACAGGGGGCGTGGGGTACTATGGCTACACCTTC.

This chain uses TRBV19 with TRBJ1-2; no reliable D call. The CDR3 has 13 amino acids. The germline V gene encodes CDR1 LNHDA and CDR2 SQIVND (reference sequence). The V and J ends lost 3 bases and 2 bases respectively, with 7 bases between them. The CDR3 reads CASSIERNYGYTF. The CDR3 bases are TGTGCCAGTAGTATTGAGAGAAACTATGGCTACACCTTC.

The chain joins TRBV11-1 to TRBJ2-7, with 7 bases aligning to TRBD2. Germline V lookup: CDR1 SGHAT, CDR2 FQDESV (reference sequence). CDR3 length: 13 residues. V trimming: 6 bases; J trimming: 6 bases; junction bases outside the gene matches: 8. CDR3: CASSYNWEGEQYF. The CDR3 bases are TGTGCCAGCAGTTACAACTGGGAGGGCGAGCAGTACTTC. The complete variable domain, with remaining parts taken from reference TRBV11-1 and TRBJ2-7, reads EAEVAQSPRYKITEKSQAVAFWCDPISGHATLYWYRQILGQGPELLVQFQDESVVDDSQLPKDRFSAERLKGVDSTLKIQPAELGDSAMYLCASSYNWEGEQYFGPGTRLTVT.

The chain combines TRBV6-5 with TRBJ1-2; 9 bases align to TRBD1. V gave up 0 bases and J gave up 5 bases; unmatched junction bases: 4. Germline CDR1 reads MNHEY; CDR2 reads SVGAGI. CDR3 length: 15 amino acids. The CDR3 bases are TGTGCCAGCAGTTACTCGAGCGGGACAGGGTATGGCTACACCTTC. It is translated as CASSYSSGTGYGYTF.

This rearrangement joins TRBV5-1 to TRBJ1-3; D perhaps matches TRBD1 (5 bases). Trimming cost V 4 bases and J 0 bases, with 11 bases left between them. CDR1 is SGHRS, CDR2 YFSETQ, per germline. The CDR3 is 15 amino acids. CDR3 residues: CASSQSGSSGNTIYF. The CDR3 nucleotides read TGCGCCAGCAGCCAGTCAGGGAGCTCTGGAAACACCATATATTTT.

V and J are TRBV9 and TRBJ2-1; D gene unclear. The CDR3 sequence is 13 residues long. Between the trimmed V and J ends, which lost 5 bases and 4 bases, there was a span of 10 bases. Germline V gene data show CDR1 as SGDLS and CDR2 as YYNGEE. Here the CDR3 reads CASRRRQYNEQFF. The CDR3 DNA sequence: TGTGCCAGCAGACGTAGGCAGTACAATGAGCAGTTCTTC.

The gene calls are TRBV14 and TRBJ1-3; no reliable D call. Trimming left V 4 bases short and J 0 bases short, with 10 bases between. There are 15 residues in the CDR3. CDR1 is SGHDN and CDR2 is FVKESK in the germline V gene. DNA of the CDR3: TGTGCCAGCAGCCTTAACCGGATCTCTGGAAACACCATATATTTT. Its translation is CASSLNRISGNTIYF.

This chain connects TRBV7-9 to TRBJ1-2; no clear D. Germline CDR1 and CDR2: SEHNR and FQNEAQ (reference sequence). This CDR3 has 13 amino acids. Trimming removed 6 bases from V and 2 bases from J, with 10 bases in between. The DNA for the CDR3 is TGTGCCAGCAGTCCGGTGGGGAACTATGGCTACACCTTC. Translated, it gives CASSPVGNYGYTF.

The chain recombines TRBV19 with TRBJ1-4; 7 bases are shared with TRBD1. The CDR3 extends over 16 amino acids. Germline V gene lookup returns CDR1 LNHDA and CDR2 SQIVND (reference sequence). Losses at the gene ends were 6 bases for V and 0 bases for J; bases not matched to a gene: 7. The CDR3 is CASRIRQGATNEKLFF. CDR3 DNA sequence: TGTGCCAGTAGGATCCGACAGGGTGCAACTAATGAAAAACTGTTTTTT.

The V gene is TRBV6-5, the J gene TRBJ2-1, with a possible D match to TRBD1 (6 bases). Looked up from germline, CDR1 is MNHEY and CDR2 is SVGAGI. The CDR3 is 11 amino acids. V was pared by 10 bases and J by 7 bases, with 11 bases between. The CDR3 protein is CATNRGNEQFF. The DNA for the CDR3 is TGTGCCACCAATAGGGGGAATGAGCAGTTCTTC.

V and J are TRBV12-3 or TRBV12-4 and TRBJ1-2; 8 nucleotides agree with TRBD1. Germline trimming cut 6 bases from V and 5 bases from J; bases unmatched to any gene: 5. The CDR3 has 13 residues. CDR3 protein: CASRLTGEYGYTF. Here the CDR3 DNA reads TGTGCCAGCAGATTGACAGGGGAATATGGCTACACCTTC.

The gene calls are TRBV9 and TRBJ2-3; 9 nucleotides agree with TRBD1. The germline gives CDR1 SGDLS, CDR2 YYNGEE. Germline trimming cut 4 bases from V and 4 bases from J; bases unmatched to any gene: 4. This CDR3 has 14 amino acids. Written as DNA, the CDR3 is TGTGCCAGCAGCACAAGGACAGGGGCAGATACGCAGTATTTT. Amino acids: CASSTRTGADTQYF.

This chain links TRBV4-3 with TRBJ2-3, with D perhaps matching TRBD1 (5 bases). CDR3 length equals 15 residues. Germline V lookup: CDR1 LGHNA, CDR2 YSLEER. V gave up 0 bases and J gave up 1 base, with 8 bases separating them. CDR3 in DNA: TGCGCCAGCAGCCAAGAGGGGCTGCGCACAGATACGCAGTATTTT. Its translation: CASSQEGLRTDTQYF.

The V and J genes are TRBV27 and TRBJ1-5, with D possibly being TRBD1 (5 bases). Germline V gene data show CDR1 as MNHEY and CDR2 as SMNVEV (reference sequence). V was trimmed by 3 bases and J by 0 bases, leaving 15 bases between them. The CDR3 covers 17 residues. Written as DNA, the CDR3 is TGTGCCAGCAGTTTCACAGCAGGGCCGGGTAGCAATCAGCCCCAGCATTTT. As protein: CASSFTAGPGSNQPQHF.

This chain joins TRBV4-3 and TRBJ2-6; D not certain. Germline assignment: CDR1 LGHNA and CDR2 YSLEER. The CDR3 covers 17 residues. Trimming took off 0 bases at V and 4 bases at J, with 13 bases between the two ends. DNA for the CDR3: TGCGCCAGCAGCCAAGAAGGGTCCGCGCGCGGGGCCAACGTCCTGACTTTC. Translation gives CASSQEGSARGANVLTF.

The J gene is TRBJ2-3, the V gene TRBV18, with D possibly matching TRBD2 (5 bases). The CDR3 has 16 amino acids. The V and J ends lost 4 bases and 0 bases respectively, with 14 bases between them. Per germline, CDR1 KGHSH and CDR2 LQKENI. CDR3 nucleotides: TGTGCCAGCTCACGACTCCGGGGTGGAAGCACAGATACGCAGTATTTT. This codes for CASSRLRGGSTDTQYF.

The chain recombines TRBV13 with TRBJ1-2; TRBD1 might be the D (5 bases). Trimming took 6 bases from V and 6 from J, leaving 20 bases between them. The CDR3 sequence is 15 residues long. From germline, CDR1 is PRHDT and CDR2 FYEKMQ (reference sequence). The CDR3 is CASSRQPPEGHGYTF. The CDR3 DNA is TGTGCCAGCAGTCGACAGCCTCCGGAGGGTCATGGCTACACCTTC.

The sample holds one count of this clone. CDR3 bases: TGCAGCGTTAATACTGTCACTGAAGCTTTCTTT. This translates into CSVNTVTEAFF. The chain is built from TRBV29-1 and TRBJ1-1, with D uncertain. The CDR3 consists of 11 residues. The V gene's germline CDR1 is SQVTM and CDR2 ANQGSEA. Trimming took 5 bases from V and 4 from J, leaving 8 bases between them. Supplemented by reference TRBV29-1 and TRBJ1-1, the full variable domain reads SAVISQKPSRDICQRGTSLTIQCQVDSQVTMMFWYRQQPGQSLTLIATANQGSEATYESGFVIDKFPISRPNLTFSTLTVSNMSPEDSSIYLCSVNTVTEAFFGQGTRLTVV.

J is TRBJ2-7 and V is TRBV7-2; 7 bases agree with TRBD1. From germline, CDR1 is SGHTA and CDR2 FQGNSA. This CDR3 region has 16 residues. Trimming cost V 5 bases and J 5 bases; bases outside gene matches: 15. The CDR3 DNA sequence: TGTGCCAGCAGCCCCCAACTGACAGGGTTGAGCAACGAGCAGTACTTC. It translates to CASSPQLTGLSNEQYF.

The CDR3 nucleotides are TGCAGCGTTGTAGGGACAGGGGATAACTATGGCTACACCTTC. It encodes CSVVGTGDNYGYTF. V is TRBV29-1 and J is TRBJ1-2, with 10 positions matching TRBD1. The germline gives CDR1 SQVTM, CDR2 ANQGSEA. The CDR3 extends over 14 amino acids. Unmatched junction bases numbered 3, after V lost 4 bases and J lost 1 base.

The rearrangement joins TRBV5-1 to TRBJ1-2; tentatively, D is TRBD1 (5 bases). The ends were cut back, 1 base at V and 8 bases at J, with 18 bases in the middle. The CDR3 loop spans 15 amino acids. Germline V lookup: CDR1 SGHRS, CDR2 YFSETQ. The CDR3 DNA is TGCGCCAGCAGCTTGCAGACAACAACGAGGGACGGCTACACCTTC. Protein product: CASSLQTTTRDGYTF.

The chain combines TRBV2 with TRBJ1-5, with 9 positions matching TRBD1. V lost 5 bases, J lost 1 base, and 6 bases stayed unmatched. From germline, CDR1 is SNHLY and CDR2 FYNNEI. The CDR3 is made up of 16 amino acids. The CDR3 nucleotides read TGTGCCAGCAGTTCCTGGACAGGGGAAAGCAATCAGCCCCAGCATTTT. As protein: CASSSWTGESNQPQHF.

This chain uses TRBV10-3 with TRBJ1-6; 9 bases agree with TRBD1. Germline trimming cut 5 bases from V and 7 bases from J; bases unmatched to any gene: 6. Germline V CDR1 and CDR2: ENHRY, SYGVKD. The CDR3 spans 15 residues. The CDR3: CAISPGTGQNSPLHF. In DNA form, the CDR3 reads TGTGCCATCAGTCCGGGGACAGGGCAGAATTCACCCCTCCACTTT.

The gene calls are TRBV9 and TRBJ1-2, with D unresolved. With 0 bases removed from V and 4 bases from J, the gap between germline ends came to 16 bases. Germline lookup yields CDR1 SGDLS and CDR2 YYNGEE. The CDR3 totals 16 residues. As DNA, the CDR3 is TGTGCCAGCAGCGTAGAGGAATCCAGGCAGCCCTATGGCTACACCTTC. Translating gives CASSVEESRQPYGYTF.

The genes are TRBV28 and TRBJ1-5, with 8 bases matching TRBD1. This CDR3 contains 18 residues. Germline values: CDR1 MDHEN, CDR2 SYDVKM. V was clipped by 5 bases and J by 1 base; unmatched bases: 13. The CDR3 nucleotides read TGTGCCAGCAGTGGGTACGGGACAGGAGTTTGGAGCAATCAGCCCCAGCATTTT. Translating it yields CASSGYGTGVWSNQPQHF.

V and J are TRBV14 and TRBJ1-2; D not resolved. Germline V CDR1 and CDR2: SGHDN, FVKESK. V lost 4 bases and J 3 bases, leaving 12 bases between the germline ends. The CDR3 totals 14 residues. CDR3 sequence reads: CASSPPRAHYGYTF. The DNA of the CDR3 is TGTGCCAGCAGCCCTCCCCGGGCCCACTATGGCTACACCTTC.

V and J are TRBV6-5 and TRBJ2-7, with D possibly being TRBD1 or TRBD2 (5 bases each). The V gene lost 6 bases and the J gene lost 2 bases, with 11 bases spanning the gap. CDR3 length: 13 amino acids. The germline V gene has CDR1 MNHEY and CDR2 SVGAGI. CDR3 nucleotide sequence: TGTGCCAGCAGCCGGGACGGGGCCTACGAGCAGTACTTC. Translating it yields CASSRDGAYEQYF.